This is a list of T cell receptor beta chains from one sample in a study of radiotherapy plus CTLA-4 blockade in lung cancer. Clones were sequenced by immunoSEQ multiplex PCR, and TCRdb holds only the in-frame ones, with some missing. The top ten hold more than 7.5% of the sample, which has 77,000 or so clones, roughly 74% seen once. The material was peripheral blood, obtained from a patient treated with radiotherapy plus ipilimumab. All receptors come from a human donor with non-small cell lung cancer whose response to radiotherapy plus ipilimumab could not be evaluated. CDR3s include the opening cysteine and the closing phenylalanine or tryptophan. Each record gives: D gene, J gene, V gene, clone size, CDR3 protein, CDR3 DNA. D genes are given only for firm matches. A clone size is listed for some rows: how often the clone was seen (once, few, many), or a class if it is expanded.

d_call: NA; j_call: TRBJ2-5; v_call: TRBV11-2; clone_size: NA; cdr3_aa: CASSIGTSPAETQYF; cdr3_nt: TGTGCCAGCAGCATCGGGACTTCCCCTGCGGAGACCCAGTACTTC
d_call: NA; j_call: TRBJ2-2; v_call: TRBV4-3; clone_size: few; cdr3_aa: CASSQVRSGTGELFF; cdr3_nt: TGCGCCAGCAGCCAAGTCCGGTCGGGCACCGGGGAGCTGTTTTTT
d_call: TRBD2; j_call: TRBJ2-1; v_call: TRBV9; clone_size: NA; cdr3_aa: CASSVGLAGPPEQFF; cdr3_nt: TGTGCCAGCAGCGTAGGGCTAGCGGGCCCCCCTGAGCAGTTCTTC
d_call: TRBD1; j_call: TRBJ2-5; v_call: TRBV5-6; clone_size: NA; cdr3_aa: CASFRGTGMYQETQYF; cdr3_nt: TGTGCCAGCTTTCGGGGGACAGGGATGTACCAAGAGACCCAGTACTTC
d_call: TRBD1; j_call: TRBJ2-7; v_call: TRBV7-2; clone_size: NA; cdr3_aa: CASSLEADRVSYEQYF; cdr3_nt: TGTGCCAGCAGCTTAGAAGCGGACAGGGTGAGCTACGAGCAGTACTTC
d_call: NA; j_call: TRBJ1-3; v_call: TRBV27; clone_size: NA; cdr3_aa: CASSSLRGSGNTIYF; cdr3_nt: TGTGCCAGCAGTTCCTTAAGGGGCTCTGGAAACACCATATATTTT
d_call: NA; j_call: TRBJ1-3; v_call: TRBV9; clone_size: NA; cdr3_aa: CASSVYSRGSGNTIYF; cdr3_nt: TGTGCCAGCAGCGTATACTCCAGGGGATCTGGAAACACCATATATTTT
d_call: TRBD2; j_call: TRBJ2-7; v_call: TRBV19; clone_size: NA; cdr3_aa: CASRERAGRGSYEQYF; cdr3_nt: TGTGCCAGTAGGGAGAGGGCGGGGAGGGGCTCCTACGAGCAGTACTTC
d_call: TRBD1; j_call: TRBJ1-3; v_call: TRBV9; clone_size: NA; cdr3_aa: CASSVATGGAYWNTIYF; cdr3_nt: TGTGCCAGCAGCGTAGCTACAGGGGGCGCATATTGGAACACCATATATTTT
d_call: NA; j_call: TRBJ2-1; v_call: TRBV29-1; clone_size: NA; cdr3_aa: CSVERLQVNEQFF; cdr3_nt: TGCAGCGTTGAAAGGCTACAGGTTAATGAGCAGTTCTTC
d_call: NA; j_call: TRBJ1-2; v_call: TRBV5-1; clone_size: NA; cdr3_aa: CASSLVRSYGYTF; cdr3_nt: TGCGCCAGCAGCTTGGTGAGGAGCTATGGCTACACCTTC
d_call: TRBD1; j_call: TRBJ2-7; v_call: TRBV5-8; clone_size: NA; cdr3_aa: CASSYPTGGAYLGTYEQYF; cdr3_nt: TGTGCCAGCAGCTACCCGACAGGGGGCGCGTATCTCGGGACCTACGAGCAGTACTTC
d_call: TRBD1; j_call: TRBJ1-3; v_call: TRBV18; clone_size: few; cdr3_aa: CASSRPGTEGNTIYF; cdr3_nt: TGTGCCAGCTCCCGGCCCGGGACAGAGGGAAACACCATATATTTT
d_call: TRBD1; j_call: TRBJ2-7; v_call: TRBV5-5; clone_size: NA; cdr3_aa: CASSLSDRGVVYEQYF; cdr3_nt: TGTGCCAGCAGCTTGTCGGACAGGGGGGTGGTATACGAGCAGTACTTC
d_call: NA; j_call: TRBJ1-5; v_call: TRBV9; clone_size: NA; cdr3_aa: CASSSSGGHQPQHF; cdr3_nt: TGTGCCAGCAGCTCTTCGGGGGGCCATCAGCCCCAGCATTTT
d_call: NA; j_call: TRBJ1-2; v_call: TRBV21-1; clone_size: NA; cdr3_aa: CASSSYRVLRKGYTF; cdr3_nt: TGTGCCAGCAGCAGTTACAGGGTCCTAAGAAAGGGCTACACCTTC
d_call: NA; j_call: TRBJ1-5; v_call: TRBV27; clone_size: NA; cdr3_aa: CASSLAGTNQPQHF; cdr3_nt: TGTGCCAGCAGTCTGGCGGGGACGAATCAGCCCCAGCATTTT
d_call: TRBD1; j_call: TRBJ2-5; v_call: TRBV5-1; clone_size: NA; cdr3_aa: CASSQGQVEMETQYF; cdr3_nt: TGCGCCAGCAGCCAAGGACAGGTTGAGATGGAGACCCAGTACTTC
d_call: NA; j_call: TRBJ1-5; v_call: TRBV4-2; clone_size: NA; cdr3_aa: CASSQVPAGTHSNQPQHF; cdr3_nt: TGTGCCAGCAGCCAAGTCCCTGCCGGGACACATAGCAATCAGCCCCAGCATTTT
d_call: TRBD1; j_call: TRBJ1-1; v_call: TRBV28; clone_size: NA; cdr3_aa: CASNEDRAIIGNTEAFF; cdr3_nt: TGTGCCAGCAACGAGGACAGGGCGATCATTGGGAACACTGAAGCTTTCTTT
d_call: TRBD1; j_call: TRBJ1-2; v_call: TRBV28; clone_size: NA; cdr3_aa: CASRLPGGRGYTF; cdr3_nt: TGTGCCAGCAGGCTGCCAGGGGGGAGAGGCTACACCTTC
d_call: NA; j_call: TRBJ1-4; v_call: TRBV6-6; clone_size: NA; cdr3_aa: CASSYRVRDEKLFF; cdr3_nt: TGTGCCAGCAGTTACAGGGTGAGGGATGAAAAACTGTTTTTT
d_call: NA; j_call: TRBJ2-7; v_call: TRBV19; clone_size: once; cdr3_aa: CASSIRGYNEQYF; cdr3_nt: TGTGCCAGTAGTATAAGGGGGTACAACGAGCAGTACTTC
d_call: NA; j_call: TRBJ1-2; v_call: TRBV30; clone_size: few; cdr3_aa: CAWSVWVQANYGYTF; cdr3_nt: TGTGCCTGGAGTGTATGGGTCCAGGCCAACTATGGCTACACCTTC
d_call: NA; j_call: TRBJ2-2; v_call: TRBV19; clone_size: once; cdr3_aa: CASSSTGEIRANTGELFF; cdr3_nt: TGTGCCAGTAGTTCAACCGGAGAAATCCGCGCGAACACCGGGGAGCTGTTTTTT
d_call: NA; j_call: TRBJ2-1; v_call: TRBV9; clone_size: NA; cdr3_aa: CASSVDPASAYNEQFF; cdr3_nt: TGTGCCAGCAGCGTAGACCCGGCTAGCGCCTACAATGAGCAGTTCTTC
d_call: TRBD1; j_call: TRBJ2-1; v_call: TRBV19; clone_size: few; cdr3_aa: CASRALFRQGKSHEQFF; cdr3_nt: TGTGCCAGTAGAGCCCTCTTTCGACAGGGGAAATCACATGAGCAGTTCTTC
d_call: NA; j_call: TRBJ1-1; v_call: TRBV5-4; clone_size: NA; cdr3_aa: CASSRSARGTEAFF; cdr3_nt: TGTGCCAGCAGCCGATCCGCCCGGGGCACTGAAGCTTTCTTT
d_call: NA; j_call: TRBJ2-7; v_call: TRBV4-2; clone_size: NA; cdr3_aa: CASSQDVWGSRADEQYF; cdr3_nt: TGTGCCAGCAGCCAAGATGTTTGGGGCAGTCGAGCCGACGAGCAGTACTTC
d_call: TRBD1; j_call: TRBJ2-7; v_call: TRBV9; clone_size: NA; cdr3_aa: CASSPRQGTYEQYF; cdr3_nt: TGTGCCAGCAGCCCTCGACAGGGCACCTACGAGCAGTACTTC
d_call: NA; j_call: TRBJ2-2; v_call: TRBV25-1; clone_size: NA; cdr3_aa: CASSPGHPTGELFF; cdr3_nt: TGTGCCAGCAGTCCGGGACACCCGACCGGGGAGCTGTTTTTT
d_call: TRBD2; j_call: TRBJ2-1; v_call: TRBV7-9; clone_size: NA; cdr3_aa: CASSLVVGLAAYNEQFF; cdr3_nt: TGTGCCAGCAGCTTAGTTGTAGGACTAGCGGCCTACAATGAGCAGTTCTTC
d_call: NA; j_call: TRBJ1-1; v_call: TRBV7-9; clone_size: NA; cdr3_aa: CASSLEEVGTEAFF; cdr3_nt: TGTGCCAGCAGCTTAGAGGAGGTAGGGACTGAAGCTTTCTTT
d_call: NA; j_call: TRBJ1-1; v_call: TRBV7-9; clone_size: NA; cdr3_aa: CASQAQGGTEAFF; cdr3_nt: TGTGCCAGCCAAGCACAGGGCGGGACTGAAGCTTTCTTT
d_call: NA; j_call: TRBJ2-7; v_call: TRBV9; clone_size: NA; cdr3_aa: CASSPRQAAQHEQYF; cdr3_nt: TGTGCCAGCAGCCCCCGACAGGCCGCACAGCACGAGCAGTACTTC
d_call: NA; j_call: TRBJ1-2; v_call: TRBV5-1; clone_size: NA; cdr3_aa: CASSLEAEDGYTF; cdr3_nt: TGCGCCAGCAGCTTGGAGGCAGAGGATGGCTACACCTTC
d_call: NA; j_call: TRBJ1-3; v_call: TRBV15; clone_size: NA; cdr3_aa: CATSRQGYSGNTIYF; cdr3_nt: TGTGCCACCAGCAGACAGGGTTACTCTGGAAACACCATATATTTT
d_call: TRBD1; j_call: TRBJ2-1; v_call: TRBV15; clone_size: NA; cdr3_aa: CATSREGDRFANEQFF; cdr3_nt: TGTGCCACCAGCAGAGAGGGGGACAGGTTTGCCAATGAGCAGTTCTTC
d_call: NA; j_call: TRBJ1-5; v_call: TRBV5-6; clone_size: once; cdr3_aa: CASSLSGAPGGQPQHF; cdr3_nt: TGTGCCAGCAGCTTGAGCGGGGCACCCGGTGGTCAGCCCCAGCATTTT
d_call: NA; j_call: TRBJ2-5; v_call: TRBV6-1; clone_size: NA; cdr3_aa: CASRTPRDSKETQYF; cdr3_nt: TGTGCCAGCAGGACACCCCGGGACTCGAAAGAGACCCAGTACTTC
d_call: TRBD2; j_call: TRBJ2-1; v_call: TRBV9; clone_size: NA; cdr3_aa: CASSVEYGTSDYNEQFF; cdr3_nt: TGTGCCAGCAGCGTAGAGTACGGGACTAGCGACTACAATGAGCAGTTCTTC
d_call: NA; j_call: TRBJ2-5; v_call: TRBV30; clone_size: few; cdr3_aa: CAWSVGTTETQYF; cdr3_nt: TGTGCCTGGAGTGTAGGGACAACAGAGACCCAGTACTTC
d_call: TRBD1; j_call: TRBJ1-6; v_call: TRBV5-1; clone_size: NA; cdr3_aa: CASSPRTGQDSPLHF; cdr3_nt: TGCGCCAGCAGCCCACGGACAGGGCAAGATTCACCCCTCCACTTT
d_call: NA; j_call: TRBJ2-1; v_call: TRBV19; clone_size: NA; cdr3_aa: CASSIEARVYNEQFF; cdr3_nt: TGTGCCAGTAGTATAGAGGCGAGGGTCTACAATGAGCAGTTCTTC
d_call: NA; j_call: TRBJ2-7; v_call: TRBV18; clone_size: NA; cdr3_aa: CASSPGDEQYF; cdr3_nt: TGTGCCAGCTCACCCGGGGACGAGCAGTACTTC
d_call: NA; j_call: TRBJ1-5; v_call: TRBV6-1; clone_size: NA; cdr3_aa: CASSLTPDQPQHF; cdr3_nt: TGTGCCAGCAGCCTAACCCCTGATCAGCCCCAGCATTTT
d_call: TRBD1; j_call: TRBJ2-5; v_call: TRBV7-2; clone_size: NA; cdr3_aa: CASSRTGGETQYF; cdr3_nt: TGTGCCAGCAGCAGGACAGGGGGAGAGACCCAGTACTTC
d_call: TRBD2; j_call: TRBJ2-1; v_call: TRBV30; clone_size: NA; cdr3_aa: CAWRASGRWNEQFF; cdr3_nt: TGTGCCTGGAGGGCAAGCGGGAGGTGGAATGAGCAGTTCTTC
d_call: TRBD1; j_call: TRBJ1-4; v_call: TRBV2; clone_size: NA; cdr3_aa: CASRQGGGEKLFF; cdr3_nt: TGTGCCAGTCGACAGGGAGGTGGTGAAAAACTGTTTTTT
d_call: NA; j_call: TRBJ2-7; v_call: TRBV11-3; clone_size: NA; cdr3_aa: CASSLERGMRPYEQYF; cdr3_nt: TGTGCCAGCAGCTTAGAAAGGGGAATGCGGCCCTACGAGCAGTACTTC
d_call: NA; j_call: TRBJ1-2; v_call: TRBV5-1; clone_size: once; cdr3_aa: CASSLESGVMNYGYTF; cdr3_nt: TGCGCCAGCAGCTTGGAGTCGGGGGTGATGAACTATGGCTACACCTTC
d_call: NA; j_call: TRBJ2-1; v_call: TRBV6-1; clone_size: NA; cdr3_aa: CASSDRPSGPSYNEQFF; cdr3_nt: TGTGCCAGCAGTGACCGACCCAGCGGACCTTCCTACAATGAGCAGTTCTTC
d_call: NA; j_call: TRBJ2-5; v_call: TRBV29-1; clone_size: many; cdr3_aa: CSVAGMETQYF; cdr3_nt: TGCAGCGTTGCGGGAATGGAGACCCAGTACTTC
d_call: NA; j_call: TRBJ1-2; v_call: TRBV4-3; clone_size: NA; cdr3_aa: CASSQQHSYTSWYGYTF; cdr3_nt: TGCGCCAGCAGCCAGCAACACAGCTATACGTCTTGGTATGGCTACACCTTC
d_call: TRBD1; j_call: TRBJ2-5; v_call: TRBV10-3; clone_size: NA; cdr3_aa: CAISEWTGGIGETQYF; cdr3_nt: TGTGCCATCAGTGAATGGACAGGGGGCATCGGAGAGACCCAGTACTTC
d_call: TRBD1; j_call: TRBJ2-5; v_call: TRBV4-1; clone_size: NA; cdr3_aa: CASSHFLGTGQETQYF; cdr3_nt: TGCGCCAGCAGCCACTTCCTAGGGACAGGTCAAGAGACCCAGTACTTC
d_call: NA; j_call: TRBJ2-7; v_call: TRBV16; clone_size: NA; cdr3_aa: CASSQFPGADEQYF; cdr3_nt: TGTGCCAGCAGCCAATTCCCGGGAGCCGACGAGCAGTACTTC
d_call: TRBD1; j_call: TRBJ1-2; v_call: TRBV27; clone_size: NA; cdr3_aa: CASTPGGEDYGYTF; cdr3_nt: TGTGCCAGCACCCCAGGGGGCGAGGACTATGGCTACACCTTC
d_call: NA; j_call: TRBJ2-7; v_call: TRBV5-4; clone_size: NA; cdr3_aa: CASSLEPHSYEQYF; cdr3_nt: TGTGCCAGCAGCTTAGAGCCCCACTCCTACGAGCAGTACTTC
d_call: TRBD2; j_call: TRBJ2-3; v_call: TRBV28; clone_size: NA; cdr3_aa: CASSRRTTSGGSTDTQYF; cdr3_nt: TGTGCCAGCAGTCGACGAACGACTAGCGGGGGGAGCACAGATACGCAGTATTTT